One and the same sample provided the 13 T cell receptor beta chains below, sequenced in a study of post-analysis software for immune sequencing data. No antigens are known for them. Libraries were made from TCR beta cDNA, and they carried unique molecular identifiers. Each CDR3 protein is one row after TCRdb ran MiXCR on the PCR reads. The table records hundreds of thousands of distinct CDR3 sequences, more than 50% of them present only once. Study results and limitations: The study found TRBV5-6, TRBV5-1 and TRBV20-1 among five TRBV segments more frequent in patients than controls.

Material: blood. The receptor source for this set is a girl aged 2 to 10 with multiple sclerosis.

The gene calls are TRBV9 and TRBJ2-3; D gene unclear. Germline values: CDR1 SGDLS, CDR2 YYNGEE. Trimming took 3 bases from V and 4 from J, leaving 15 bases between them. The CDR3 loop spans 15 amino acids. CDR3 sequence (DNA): TGTGCCAGCAGCGCCGAGGTGGTTAGCCCAGATACGCAGTATTTT. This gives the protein CASSAEVVSPDTQYF. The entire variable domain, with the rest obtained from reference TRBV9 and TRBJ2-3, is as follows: DSGVTQTPKHLITATGQRVTLRCSPRSGDLSVYWYQQSLDQGLQFLIQYYNGEERAKGNILERFSAQQFPDLHSELNLSSLELGDSALYFCASSAEVVSPDTQYFGPGTRLTVL.

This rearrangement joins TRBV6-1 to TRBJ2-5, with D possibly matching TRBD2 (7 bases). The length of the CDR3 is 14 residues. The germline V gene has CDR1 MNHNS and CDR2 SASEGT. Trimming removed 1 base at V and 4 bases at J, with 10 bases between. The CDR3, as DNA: TGTGCCAGCAGTGAAGGAGGGGGGGGAGAGACCCAGTACTTC. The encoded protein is CASSEGGGGETQYF.

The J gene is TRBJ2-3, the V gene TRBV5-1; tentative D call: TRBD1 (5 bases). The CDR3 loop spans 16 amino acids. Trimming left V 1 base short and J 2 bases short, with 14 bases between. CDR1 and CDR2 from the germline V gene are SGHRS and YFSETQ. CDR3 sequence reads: CASSLLTATLTDTQYF. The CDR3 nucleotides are TGCGCCAGCAGCTTGCTGACAGCAACCCTCACAGATACGCAGTATTTT.

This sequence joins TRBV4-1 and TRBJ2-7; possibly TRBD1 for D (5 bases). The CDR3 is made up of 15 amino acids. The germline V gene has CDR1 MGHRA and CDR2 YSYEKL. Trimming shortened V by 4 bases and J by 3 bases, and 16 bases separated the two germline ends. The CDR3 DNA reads TGCGCCAGCAGCCCAGGGCCCGACGGCAGCTACGAGCAGTACTTC. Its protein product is CASSPGPDGSYEQYF.

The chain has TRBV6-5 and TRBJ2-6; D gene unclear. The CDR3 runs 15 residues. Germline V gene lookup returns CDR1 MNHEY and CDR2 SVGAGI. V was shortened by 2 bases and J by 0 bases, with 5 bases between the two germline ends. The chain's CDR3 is CASSYTDSGANVLTF. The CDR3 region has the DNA TGTGCCAGCAGTTACACAGACTCTGGGGCCAACGTCCTGACTTTC.

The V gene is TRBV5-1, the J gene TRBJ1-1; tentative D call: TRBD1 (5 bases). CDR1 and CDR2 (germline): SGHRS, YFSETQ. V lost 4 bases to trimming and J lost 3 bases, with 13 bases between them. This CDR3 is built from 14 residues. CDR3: CASSLQGLHTEAFF. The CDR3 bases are TGCGCCAGCAGCCTCCAGGGATTACACACTGAAGCTTTCTTT.

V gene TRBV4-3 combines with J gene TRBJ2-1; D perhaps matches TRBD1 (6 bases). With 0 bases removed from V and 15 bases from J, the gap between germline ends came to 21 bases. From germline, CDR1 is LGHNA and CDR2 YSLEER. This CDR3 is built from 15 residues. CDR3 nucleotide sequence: TGCGCCAGCAGCCAAGATCTGCCCGGACAGTCCTTGAGGTTCTTC. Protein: CASSQDLPGQSLRFF.

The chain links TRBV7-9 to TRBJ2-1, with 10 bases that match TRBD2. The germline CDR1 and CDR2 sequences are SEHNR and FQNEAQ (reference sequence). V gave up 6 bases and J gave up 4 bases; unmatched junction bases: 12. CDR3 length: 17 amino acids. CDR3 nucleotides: TGTGCCAGCAGACCCCCTCGAGCGGGAGGGCCGTACAATGAGCAGTTCTTC. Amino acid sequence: CASRPPRAGGPYNEQFF.

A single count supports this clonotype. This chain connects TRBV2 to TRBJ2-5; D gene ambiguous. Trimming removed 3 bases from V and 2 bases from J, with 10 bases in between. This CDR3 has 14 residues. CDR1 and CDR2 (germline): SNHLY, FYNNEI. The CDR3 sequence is CASSDGVLQETQYF. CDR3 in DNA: TGTGCCAGCAGTGATGGGGTCTTACAAGAGACCCAGTACTTC.

The CDR3 sequence is CSARGNYNDEQYF. CDR3 coding DNA: TGCAGTGCTCGAGGGAATTACAACGATGAGCAGTACTTC. The V and J genes are TRBV20-1 and TRBJ2-1, with a weak D call TRBD2 (5 bases). The J call is uncertain, as TRBJ2-7 better fits the DNA end. CDR1 is DFQATT, CDR2 SNEGSKA, per germline (reference sequence). The CDR3 is made up of 13 amino acids.

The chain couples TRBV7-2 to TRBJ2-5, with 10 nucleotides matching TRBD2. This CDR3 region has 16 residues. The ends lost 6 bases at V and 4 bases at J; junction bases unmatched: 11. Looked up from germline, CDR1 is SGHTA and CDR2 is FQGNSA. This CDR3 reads CASSLKASGSRETQYF. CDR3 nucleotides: TGTGCCAGCAGTCTCAAGGCTAGCGGGAGTCGAGAGACCCAGTACTTC.

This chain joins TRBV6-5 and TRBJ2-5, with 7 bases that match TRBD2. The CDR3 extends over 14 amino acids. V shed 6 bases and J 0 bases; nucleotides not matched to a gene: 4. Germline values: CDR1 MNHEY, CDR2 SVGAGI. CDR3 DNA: TGTGCCAGCAGAGTGGGGGGGAACCAAGAGACCCAGTACTTC. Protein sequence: CASRVGGNQETQYF.

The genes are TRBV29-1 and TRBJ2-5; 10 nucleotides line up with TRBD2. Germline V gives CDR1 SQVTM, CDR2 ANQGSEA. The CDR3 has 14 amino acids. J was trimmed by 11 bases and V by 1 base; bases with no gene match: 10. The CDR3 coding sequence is TGCAGCGTTGAAGGGGAAGCGGGAGGGGGAGAGCAGTACTTC. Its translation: CSVEGEAGGGEQYF.